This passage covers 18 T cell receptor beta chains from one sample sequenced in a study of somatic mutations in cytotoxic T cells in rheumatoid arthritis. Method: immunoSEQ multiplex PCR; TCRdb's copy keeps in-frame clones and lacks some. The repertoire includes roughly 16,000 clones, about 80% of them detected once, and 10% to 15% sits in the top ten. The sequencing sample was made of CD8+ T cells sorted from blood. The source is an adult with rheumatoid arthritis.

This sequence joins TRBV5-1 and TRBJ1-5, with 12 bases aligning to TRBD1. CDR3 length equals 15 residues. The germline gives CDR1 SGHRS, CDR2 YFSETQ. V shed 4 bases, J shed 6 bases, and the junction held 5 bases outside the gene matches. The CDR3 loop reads CASSPGQGAGQPQHF. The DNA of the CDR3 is TGCGCCAGCAGCCCGGGACAGGGGGCCGGTCAGCCCCAGCATTTT.

The DNA of the CDR3 is TGTGCCAGCAGCTTATCCGGGGCAGGCACTGAAGCTTTCTTT. Protein sequence: CASSLSGAGTEAFF. The chain combines TRBV11-2 with TRBJ1-1; the D gene is possibly TRBD1 (5 bases). V lost 2 bases and J 4 bases, leaving 11 bases between the germline ends. The CDR3 loop spans 14 amino acids. CDR1 and CDR2 (germline): SGHAT, FQNNGV.

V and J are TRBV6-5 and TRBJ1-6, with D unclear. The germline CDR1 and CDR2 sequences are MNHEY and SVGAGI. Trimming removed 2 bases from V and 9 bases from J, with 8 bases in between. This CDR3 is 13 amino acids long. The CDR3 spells CASSYVQTSPLHF. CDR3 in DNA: TGTGCCAGCAGTTACGTCCAGACTTCACCCCTCCACTTT.

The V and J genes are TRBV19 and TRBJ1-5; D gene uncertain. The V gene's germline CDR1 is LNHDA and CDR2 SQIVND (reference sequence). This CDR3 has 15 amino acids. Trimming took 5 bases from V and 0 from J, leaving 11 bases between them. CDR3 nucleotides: TGTGCCAGTAGTTTAGCGGCGTATAGCAATCAGCCCCAGCATTTT. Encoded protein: CASSLAAYSNQPQHF.

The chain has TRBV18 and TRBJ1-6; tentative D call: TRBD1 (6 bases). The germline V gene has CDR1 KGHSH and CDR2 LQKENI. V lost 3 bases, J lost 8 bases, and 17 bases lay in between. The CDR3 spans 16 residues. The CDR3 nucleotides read TGTGCCAGCTCACCTCGACAGGAAGCCATAGATTCACCCCTCCACTTT. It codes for CASSPRQEAIDSPLHF.

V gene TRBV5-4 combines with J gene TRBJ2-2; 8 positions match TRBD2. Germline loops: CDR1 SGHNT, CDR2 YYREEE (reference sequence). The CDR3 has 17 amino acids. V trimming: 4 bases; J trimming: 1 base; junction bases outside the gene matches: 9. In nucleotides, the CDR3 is TGTGCCAGCAGCGGAACGAAAAGCGGGGGGAACACCGGGGAGCTGTTTTTT. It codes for CASSGTKSGGNTGELFF.

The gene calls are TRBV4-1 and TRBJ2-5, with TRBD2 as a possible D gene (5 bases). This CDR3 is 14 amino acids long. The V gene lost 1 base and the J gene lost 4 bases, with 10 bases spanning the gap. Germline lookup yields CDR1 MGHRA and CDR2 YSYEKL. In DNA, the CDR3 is TGCGCCAGCAGCCAAGCGTTGGGGAGAGAGACCCAGTACTTC. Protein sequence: CASSQALGRETQYF.

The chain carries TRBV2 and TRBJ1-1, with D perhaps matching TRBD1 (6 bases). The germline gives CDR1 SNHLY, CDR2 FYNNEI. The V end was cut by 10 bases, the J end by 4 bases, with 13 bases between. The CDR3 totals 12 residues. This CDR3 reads CANLRGGTEAFF. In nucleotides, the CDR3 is TGTGCCAACCTCAGGGGTGGCACTGAAGCTTTCTTT.

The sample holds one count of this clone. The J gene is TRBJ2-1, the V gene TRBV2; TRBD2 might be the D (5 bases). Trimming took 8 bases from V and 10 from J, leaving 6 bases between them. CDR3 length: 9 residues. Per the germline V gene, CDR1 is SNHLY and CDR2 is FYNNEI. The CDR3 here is CASPGEQFF. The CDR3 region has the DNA TGTGCCAGCCCGGGGGAGCAGTTCTTC.

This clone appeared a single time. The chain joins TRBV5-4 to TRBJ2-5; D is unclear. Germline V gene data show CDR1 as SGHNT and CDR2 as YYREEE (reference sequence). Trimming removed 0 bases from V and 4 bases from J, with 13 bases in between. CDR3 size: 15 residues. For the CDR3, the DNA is TGTGCCAGCAGCTTGGGTGGGCTATTGAGAGAGACCCAGTACTTC. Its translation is CASSLGGLLRETQYF.

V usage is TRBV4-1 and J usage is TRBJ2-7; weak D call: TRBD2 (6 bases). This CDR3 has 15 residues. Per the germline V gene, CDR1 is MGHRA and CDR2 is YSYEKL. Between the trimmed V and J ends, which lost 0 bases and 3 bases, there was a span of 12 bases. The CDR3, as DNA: TGCGCCAGCAGCCAAGATCCAGGGACTGTCTACGAGCAGTACTTC. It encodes CASSQDPGTVYEQYF.

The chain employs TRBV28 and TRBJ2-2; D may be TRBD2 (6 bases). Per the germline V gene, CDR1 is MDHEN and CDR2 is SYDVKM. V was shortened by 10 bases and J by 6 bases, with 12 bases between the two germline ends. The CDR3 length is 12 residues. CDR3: CATERVPGELFF. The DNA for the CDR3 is TGTGCCACCGAGCGGGTCCCCGGGGAGCTGTTTTTT.

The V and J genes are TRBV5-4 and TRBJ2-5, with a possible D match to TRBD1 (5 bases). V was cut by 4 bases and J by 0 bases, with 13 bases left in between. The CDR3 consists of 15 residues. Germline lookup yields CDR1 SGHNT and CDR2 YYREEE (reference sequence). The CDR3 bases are TGTGCCAGCAGCCAAGATAGGGGAAACCAAGAGACCCAGTACTTC. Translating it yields CASSQDRGNQETQYF.

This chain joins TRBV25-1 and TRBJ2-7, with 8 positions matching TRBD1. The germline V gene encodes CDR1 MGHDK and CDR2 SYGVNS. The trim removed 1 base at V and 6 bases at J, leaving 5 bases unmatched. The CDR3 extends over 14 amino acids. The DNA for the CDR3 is TGTGCCAGCAGTGAATTCCCAGGGGGCGGCGAGCAGTACTTC. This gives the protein CASSEFPGGGEQYF.

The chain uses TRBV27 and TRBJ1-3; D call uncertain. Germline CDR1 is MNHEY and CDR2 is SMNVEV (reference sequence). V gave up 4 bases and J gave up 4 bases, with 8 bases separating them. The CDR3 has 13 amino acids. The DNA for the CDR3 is TGTGCCAGCAGTTCCCCCCCGGGAAACACCATATATTTT. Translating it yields CASSSPPGNTIYF.

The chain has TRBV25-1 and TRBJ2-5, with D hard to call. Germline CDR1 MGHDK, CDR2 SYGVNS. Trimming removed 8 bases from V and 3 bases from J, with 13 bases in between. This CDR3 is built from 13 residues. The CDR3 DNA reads TGTGCCAGCGCATTGGGCAGAAAAGAGACCCAGTACTTC. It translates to CASALGRKETQYF.

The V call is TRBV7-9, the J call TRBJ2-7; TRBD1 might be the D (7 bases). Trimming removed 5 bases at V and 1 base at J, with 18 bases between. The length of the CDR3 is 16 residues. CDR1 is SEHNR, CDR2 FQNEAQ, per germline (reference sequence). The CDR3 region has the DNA TGTGCCAGCAGCCCCCGGACAGGAGGGGGATCCTACGAGCAGTACGTC. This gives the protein CASSPRTGGGSYEQYV.

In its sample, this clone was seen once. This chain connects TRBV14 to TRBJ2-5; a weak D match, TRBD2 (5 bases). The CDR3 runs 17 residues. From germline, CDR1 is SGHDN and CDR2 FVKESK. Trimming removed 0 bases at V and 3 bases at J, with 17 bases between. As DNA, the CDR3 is TGTGCCAGCAGCCAAGATCGCGGGTTCCCCCCTGAAGAGACCCAGTACTTC. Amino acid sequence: CASSQDRGFPPEETQYF. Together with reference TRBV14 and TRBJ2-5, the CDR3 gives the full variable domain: EAGVTQFPSHSVIEKGQTVTLRCDPISGHDNLYWYRRVMGKEIKFLLHFVKESKQDESGMPNNRFLAERTGGTYSTLKVQPAELEDSGVYFCASSQDRGFPPEETQYFGPGTRLLVL.